The clone carrying this T cell receptor (beta chain) was seen many times. The CDR3 has 13 residues. Germline V gene sequence: CDR1 SQVTM, CDR2 ANQGSEA. One entry per CDR3 protein results from TCRdb running MiXCR on the PCR reads. The repertoire includes 97,000 or so distinct CDR3 sequences, approximately 24% of them detected once, and around 0.92% sits in the top ten. This sample stems from a study of molecular identifiers for immune sequencing clone quantification. Sorted naive CD8 T cells, roughly 20,000 to 1,100,000, were sequenced from 10%, 30% or 50% RNA. Using a CD8+CD4-CCR7+CD45RA+ phenotype, naive CD8 T cells were sorted.

J is TRBJ2-3 and V is TRBV29-1; D gene uncertain. The sequence was collected from a human donor in good health. Some libraries in this study had Jurkat cell RNA spiked in. Source material: naive CD8+ T cells from blood, with Jurkat cell RNA spiked in. Described subset: FACS-sorted CD8+CD4-CCR7+CD45RA+ naive T cells. The CDR3 sequence is CSVSLGSRDTQYF. CDR3 nucleotides: TGCAGTGTGTCCCTAGGTTCTAGAGATACGCAGTATTTT.